Below are 30 T cell receptor beta chains sequenced from a single sample in a study of blood T cell repertoires in COVID-19. Libraries were prepared by immunoSEQ multiplex PCR; TCRdb keeps only in-frame clonotypes and omits some of them. Among some 220,000 clones, around 84% were seen once, and the ten largest hold more than 4.5%. The specimen sequenced was peripheral blood. These receptors originate from a woman in her fifties or sixties who had recovered from COVID-19.

A single count supports this clone. This chain connects TRBV5-1 to TRBJ2-3; the match to TRBD2 covers 10 bases. Germline V gene data show CDR1 as SGHRS and CDR2 as YFSETQ. The CDR3 length is 13 residues. Trimming took 8 bases from V and 5 from J; bases not matched to a gene: 5. For the CDR3, the DNA is TGCGCCAGTAAGCGGGGGGGCCTAGATACGCAGTATTTT. Translating gives CASKRGGLDTQYF.

The chain has TRBV5-8 and TRBJ2-2; a possible D gene is TRBD1 (5 bases). Germline CDR1 and CDR2: SGHTS and YDEGEE. V was cut by 1 base and J by 2 bases, with 9 bases left in between. The CDR3 sequence is 15 residues long. The CDR3 sequence is CASSLRQTNTGELFF. The CDR3 DNA is TGTGCCAGCAGCTTGAGACAGACAAACACCGGGGAGCTGTTTTTT.

The chain carries TRBV11-2 and TRBJ1-2; perhaps TRBD1 as D (6 bases). The germline V gene has CDR1 SGHAT and CDR2 FQNNGV. This CDR3 has 16 amino acids. Trimming left V 1 base short and J 0 bases short, with 12 bases between. The CDR3 sequence: CASSLGGGTANYGYTF. CDR3 coding DNA: TGTGCCAGCAGCTTAGGTGGGGGCACCGCTAACTATGGCTACACCTTC.

The V call is TRBV7-3, the J call TRBJ2-3; 9 nucleotides line up with TRBD2. Germline V gene sequence: CDR1 SGHTA, CDR2 FQGTGA. V was clipped by 2 bases and J by 1 base; unmatched bases: 4. The CDR3 runs 16 residues. The CDR3 reads CASSLLASGGTDTQYF. The CDR3 bases are TGTGCCAGCAGCTTACTTGCTAGCGGGGGCACAGATACGCAGTATTTT.

This clone appeared a single time. The rearrangement uses TRBV30 and TRBJ1-2, with TRBD1 matching over 11 bases. The CDR3 covers 16 residues. V trimming: 3 bases; J trimming: 0 bases; junction bases outside the gene matches: 6. CDR1 and CDR2 from the germline V gene are GTSNPN and SVGIG (reference sequence). The CDR3 DNA is TGTGCCTGGAGCCGGGACAGGGGGGGTTCTAACTATGGCTACACCTTC. Protein product: CAWSRDRGGSNYGYTF.

This sequence joins TRBV2 and TRBJ2-5, with D perhaps matching TRBD2 (6 bases). Trimming pared 5 bases from V and 4 bases from J, leaving 11 bases between. The CDR3 contains 13 residues. Germline V gene data show CDR1 as SNHLY and CDR2 as FYNNEI. The CDR3 nucleotides are TGTGCCAGCAGTACTGGGGGGTTAGAGACCCAGTACTTC. It specifies CASSTGGLETQYF. The whole variable domain, filled in from reference TRBV2 and TRBJ2-5, reads EPEVTQTPSHQVTQMGQEVILRCVPISNHLYFYWYRQILGQKVEFLVSFYNNEISEKSEIFDDQFSVERPDGSNFTLKIRSTKLEDSAMYFCASSTGGLETQYFGPGTRLLVL.

This chain joins TRBV5-1 and TRBJ2-3; 7 bases match TRBD1. Germline trimming cut 3 bases from V and 3 bases from J; bases unmatched to any gene: 7. Germline-derived CDR1 and CDR2 are SGHRS and YFSETQ. This CDR3 region has 15 residues. DNA of the CDR3: TGCGCCAGCAGCTGGAACCCGGGACAGACAGATACGCAGTATTTT. Protein sequence: CASSWNPGQTDTQYF.

This clone was recorded once. The chain employs TRBV20-1 and TRBJ2-7; D gene uncertain. Per the germline V gene, CDR1 is DFQATT and CDR2 is SNEGSKA (reference sequence). Between the trimmed V and J ends, which lost 5 bases and 2 bases, there was a span of 7 bases. The CDR3 covers 11 residues. CDR3 coding DNA: TGCAGTGCTCTAATTACCTACGAGCAGTACTTC. Its protein is CSALITYEQYF.

The chain couples TRBV4-3 to TRBJ2-1; 7 nucleotides agree with TRBD2. Germline trimming cut 0 bases from V and 7 bases from J; bases unmatched to any gene: 12. CDR3 length equals 17 residues. Looked up from germline, CDR1 is LGHNA and CDR2 is YSLEER. CDR3 sequence (DNA): TGCGCCAGCAGCCAAGAGTTGGTGGGGGGGAGGGGAAATGAGCAGTTCTTC. This encodes CASSQELVGGRGNEQFF.

The V call is TRBV5-1, the J call TRBJ1-3, with a possible D match to TRBD1 (5 bases). The V gene lost 0 bases and the J gene lost 3 bases, with 16 bases spanning the gap. The CDR3 consists of 17 residues. Per the germline V gene, CDR1 is SGHRS and CDR2 is YFSETQ. The CDR3 reads CASSLEGQGGIGNTIYF. The CDR3 DNA reads TGCGCCAGCAGCTTGGAAGGTCAGGGTGGTATTGGAAACACCATATATTTT.

The table lists this clone with a few counts. The CDR3 loop is CASRASQETQYF. The CDR3, as DNA: TGTGCCAGCAGAGCAAGCCAAGAGACCCAGTACTTC. V is TRBV12-3 or TRBV12-4 and J is TRBJ2-5; no reliable D call. The CDR3 spans 12 residues. The ends were cut back, 6 bases at V and 1 base at J, with 6 bases in the middle.

J is TRBJ2-5 and V is TRBV2; TRBD2 is a possible D gene (5 bases). Germline V lookup: CDR1 SNHLY, CDR2 FYNNEI. This CDR3 comprises 15 residues. Trimming left V 4 bases short and J 3 bases short, with 15 bases between. CDR3 in DNA: TGTGCCAGCAGTGTACTCGGACTCTTTGAAGAGACCCAGTACTTC. It yields the protein CASSVLGLFEETQYF.

The V gene is TRBV7-2, the J gene TRBJ1-1; no firm D call. This CDR3 has 17 amino acids. Trimming removed 5 bases at V and 7 bases at J, with 26 bases between. Germline values: CDR1 SGHTA, CDR2 FQGNSA. The CDR3 spells CASSPPGVGRWHHEAFF. The DNA of the CDR3 is TGTGCCAGCAGCCCCCCTGGGGTAGGGAGATGGCATCATGAAGCTTTCTTT.

V and J are TRBV19 and TRBJ2-3, with 7 bases that match TRBD2. Germline V gene sequence: CDR1 LNHDA, CDR2 SQIVND (reference sequence). V lost 2 bases to trimming and J lost 0 bases; unmatched junction nucleotides: 5. CDR3 length equals 16 residues. The CDR3 region has the DNA TGTGCCAGTAGTATAACCAGCGGGACTAGCACAGATACGCAGTATTTT. Amino acids: CASSITSGTSTDTQYF.

V and J are TRBV5-1 and TRBJ1-2; D gene uncertain. Germline CDR1 and CDR2: SGHRS and YFSETQ. V lost 2 bases and J lost 1, with 6 bases in between. The CDR3 totals 13 residues. CDR3 residues: CASSFGDNYGYTF. The CDR3 region has the DNA TGCGCCAGCAGCTTCGGGGATAACTATGGCTACACCTTC.

The rearrangement uses TRBV7-3 and TRBJ1-2; 11 nucleotides agree with TRBD1. The CDR3 is made up of 16 amino acids. Germline V gene data show CDR1 as SGHTA and CDR2 as FQGTGA. J gave up 7 bases and V 9 bases, and 16 bases lay outside the gene matches. Here the CDR3 DNA reads TGTGCCAGGGGGACAGGGGGTATATGGACGCTCTTTGGCTACACCTTC. This translates into CARGTGGIWTLFGYTF.

The DNA of the CDR3 is TGCGCCAGCAGCTCCGGACTAGATCCTCGGGTTGAGCAGTTCTTC. The encoded protein is CASSSGLDPRVEQFF. The V gene is TRBV5-1, the J gene TRBJ2-1; 7 bases are shared with TRBD2. This CDR3 is 15 amino acids long. V shed 3 bases and J 9 bases; nucleotides not matched to a gene: 12. The germline CDR1 and CDR2 sequences are SGHRS and YFSETQ.

The chain recombines TRBV19 with TRBJ2-7; 7 bases are shared with TRBD1. The CDR3 totals 14 residues. V shed 5 bases and J 1 base; nucleotides not matched to a gene: 5. Germline V gene sequence: CDR1 LNHDA, CDR2 SQIVND (reference sequence). The DNA for the CDR3 is TGTGCCAGTAGTGAGGGGACAGCGTCCTACGAGCAGTACTTC. This translates into CASSEGTASYEQYF.

This chain connects TRBV30 to TRBJ2-1; 12 bases are shared with TRBD2. This CDR3 region has 17 residues. The trim removed 3 bases at V and 4 bases at J, leaving 10 bases unmatched. Germline CDR1 and CDR2: GTSNPN and SVGIG (reference sequence). In DNA form, the CDR3 reads TGTGCCTGGAGCGGGCTAGCGGGGGGGCCAGGGTACAATGAGCAGTTCTTC. Translating it yields CAWSGLAGGPGYNEQFF.

The chain links TRBV21-1 to TRBJ2-5; the table's D call, TRBD2, was not checked against the DNA. TRBV21-1 corresponds to a pseudogene. The CDR3 consists of 15 residues. The CDR3: CASSKAGRAQETQYF. The DNA for the CDR3 is TGTGCCAGCAGCAAAGCGGGGAGAGCTCAAGAGACCCAGTACTTC.

This clone has a handful of counts. The chain uses TRBV27 and TRBJ2-3; 8 bases line up with TRBD1. The germline V gene encodes CDR1 MNHEY and CDR2 SMNVEV (reference sequence). Unmatched junction bases numbered 7, after V lost 5 bases and J lost 3 bases. The CDR3 length is 15 residues. The CDR3 spells CASSPRTGRTDTQYF. For the CDR3, the DNA is TGTGCCAGCAGTCCGCGGACAGGGCGGACAGATACGCAGTATTTT.

V usage is TRBV5-6 and J usage is TRBJ2-7; TRBD1 aligns across 8 bases. J lost 0 bases, V lost 4 bases, and 9 bases had no gene match. The CDR3 sequence is 16 residues long. CDR1 is SGHDT, CDR2 YYEEEE, per germline. CDR3 nucleotides: TGTGCCAGCAGCCCTAGGACAGGGTACGTCTCCTACGAGCAGTACTTC. Encoded protein: CASSPRTGYVSYEQYF.

The V call is TRBV2, the J call TRBJ2-2; a possible D gene is TRBD1 (5 bases). CDR3 length: 15 residues. Germline assignment: CDR1 SNHLY and CDR2 FYNNEI. Trimming took 2 bases from V and 5 from J, leaving 12 bases between them. In DNA form, the CDR3 reads TGTGCCAGCAGTGAATTTAGGGGTGCGACCGGGGAGCTGTTTTTT. Its protein product is CASSEFRGATGELFF. The complete variable domain, with remaining parts taken from reference TRBV2 and TRBJ2-2, reads EPEVTQTPSHQVTQMGQEVILRCVPISNHLYFYWYRQILGQKVEFLVSFYNNEISEKSEIFDDQFSVERPDGSNFTLKIRSTKLEDSAMYFCASSEFRGATGELFFGEGSRLTVL.

The chain joins TRBV19 to TRBJ1-5, with a weak D call TRBD1 (5 bases). The V end was cut by 10 bases, the J end by 7 bases, with 20 bases between. This CDR3 comprises 14 residues. Per the germline V gene, CDR1 is LNHDA and CDR2 is SQIVND (reference sequence). The DNA for the CDR3 is TGTGCCAATGTGGTGGGAGGGGAAGGACAGCCCCAGCATTTT. It yields the protein CANVVGGEGQPQHF. The full variable domain, rest sourced from reference TRBV19 and TRBJ1-5, is DGGITQSPKYLFRKEGQNVTLSCEQNLNHDAMYWYRQDPGQGLRLIYYSQIVNDFQKGDIAEGYSVSREKKESFPLTVTSAQKNPTAFYLCANVVGGEGQPQHFGDGTRLSIL.

The J gene is TRBJ2-5, the V gene TRBV5-1; TRBD1 matches at 10 bases. V was clipped by 5 bases and J by 5 bases; unmatched bases: 9. CDR1 and CDR2 (germline): SGHRS, YFSETQ. The CDR3 extends over 15 amino acids. CDR3 bases: TGCGCCAGCAGTAGACAGGGGGCATTTGGGGAGACCCAGTACTTC. Encoded protein: CASSRQGAFGETQYF.

This clone was seen a single time. The CDR3 loop reads CASSWDRGRTEAFF. In nucleotides, the CDR3 is TGTGCCAGCAGCTGGGACAGGGGGAGGACTGAAGCTTTCTTT. The chain is built from TRBV7-2 and TRBJ1-1; 11 nucleotides align to TRBD1. The CDR3 extends over 14 amino acids. In germline, CDR1 is SGHTA, CDR2 FQGNSA. Germline trimming cut 4 bases from V and 5 bases from J; bases unmatched to any gene: 3.

This chain links TRBV5-1 with TRBJ2-7, with D uncertain. There are 15 residues in the CDR3. Trimming cost V 0 bases and J 0 bases, with 10 bases left between them. Germline-derived CDR1 and CDR2 are SGHRS and YFSETQ. The CDR3 loop is CASSLDQVSSYEQYF. CDR3 DNA sequence: TGCGCCAGCAGCTTGGACCAGGTTAGCTCCTACGAGCAGTACTTC.

The chain carries TRBV5-1 and TRBJ1-1; TRBD1 is a possible D gene (6 bases). Trimming took off 4 bases at V and 1 base at J, with 11 bases between the two ends. CDR1 and CDR2 (germline): SGHRS, YFSETQ. This CDR3 spans 14 amino acids. CDR3 region: CASSPDRANTEAFF. Here the CDR3 DNA reads TGCGCCAGCAGCCCGGACAGAGCGAACACTGAAGCTTTCTTT.

A note on this clone: Possible read error: a much larger clone is one base away. The CDR3 bases are TGTGCCACCAGCAGCCGCCTGACAGGGGATGACTACACCTTC. Amino acid sequence: CATSSRLTGDDYTF. The genes are TRBV15 and TRBJ1-2, with 8 bases lining up with TRBD1. This CDR3 comprises 14 residues. Germline V gene lookup returns CDR1 LNHNV and CDR2 YYDKDF (reference sequence). Trimming at V came to 3 bases and at J to 10 bases, leaving 10 bases not matched to a gene.

The chain uses TRBV11-2 and TRBJ2-5; 8 positions match TRBD2. CDR1 is SGHAT, CDR2 FQNNGV, per germline. V was pared by 4 bases and J by 7 bases, with 11 bases of the junction left unmatched. This CDR3 spans 15 amino acids. The CDR3 reads CASSSTGGAPPTQYF. Written as DNA, the CDR3 is TGTGCCAGCAGCTCGACCGGGGGGGCCCCTCCGACCCAGTACTTC.